This TCR beta chain was documented in a study of breast tumors, draining lymph nodes, adjacent tissues. Findings of the study overall: Compared with basal-like, luminal-like tumors shared significantly more repertoire with nontumor tissue. Tumor TCR diversity was below lymph nodes but above nontumor tissue. The data were judged consistent with most tumor T cells coming from lymph node and expanding in tumor.

This clonotype was found many times. Its target is unknown. The CDR3 length is 15 residues. J was trimmed by 4 bases and V by 3 bases; bases with no gene match: 2. Germline CDR1 is SGDLS and CDR2 is YYNGEE. TCRdb re-called the multiplex PCR reads with MiXCR, one entry per CDR3 protein. The sample yields about 230,000 distinct CDR3 sequences, about a third seen once. The lymph nodes were axillary draining lymph nodes from breast cancer patients. The rearrangement joins TRBV9 to TRBJ2-1; 12 positions match TRBD2. The TCR was taken from a female donor with breast cancer. Some clones in this sample may be carry-over from other donors' samples. The sequenced material came from axillary lymph node tissue. CDR3 bases: TGTGCCAGCAGCGATGGACTAGCGGGGTACAATGAGCAGTTCTTC. Protein: CASSDGLAGYNEQFF.